A single sample gave rise to the 15 T cell receptor beta chains below, sequenced in a study of CDR3 diversity in severe acne. In TCRdb, the PCR reads were re-called with MiXCR into one record per CDR3 protein. Seen here are roughly 100,000 distinct CDR3 sequences, roughly half observed once, and the top ten hold around 11%. The sequencing sample was made of blood. These TCRs come from a male donor with acne.

This clonotype came up a few times. V is TRBV28 and J is TRBJ1-2; TRBD1 agrees at 7 bases. The CDR3 sequence is 13 residues long. Germline CDR1 reads MDHEN; CDR2 reads SYDVKM. Losses at the gene ends were 7 bases for V and 5 bases for J; bases not matched to a gene: 7. This CDR3 reads CASTQGGTYGYTF. CDR3 sequence (DNA): TGTGCCAGCACCCAGGGGGGCACATATGGCTACACCTTC.

The chain has TRBV11-2 and TRBJ1-2; D ambiguous. V was shortened by 2 bases and J by 0 bases, with 7 bases between the two germline ends. Looked up from germline, CDR1 is SGHAT and CDR2 is FQNNGV. This CDR3 contains 14 residues. The CDR3 here is CASSLYGANYGYTF. In nucleotides, the CDR3 is TGTGCCAGCAGCTTATATGGAGCTAACTATGGCTACACCTTC.

The chain is built from TRBV11-1 and TRBJ2-1; TRBD2 matches 11 bases. CDR3 length: 15 residues. Per the germline V gene, CDR1 is SGHAT and CDR2 is FQDESV (reference sequence). V gave up 8 bases and J gave up 2 bases; unmatched junction bases: 5. CDR3 in amino acids: CASVSGRGAYNEQFF. CDR3 nucleotide sequence: TGTGCCAGCGTTAGCGGGAGGGGAGCCTACAATGAGCAGTTCTTC.

This clonotype counts as medium-sized. The chain joins TRBV29-1 to TRBJ2-7; D is unclear. This CDR3 has 12 residues. V lost 7 bases and J 1 base, leaving 11 bases between the germline ends. Germline loops: CDR1 SQVTM, CDR2 ANQGSEA. The DNA for the CDR3 is TGCAGCGGGGCCTGGAGTTCCTACGAGCAGTACTTC. Translation gives CSGAWSSYEQYF.

This clonotype was recorded many times. This chain connects TRBV5-8 to TRBJ2-2, with 8 bases matching TRBD1. V dropped 4 bases and J dropped 1; count of bases not matched to a gene: 3. The CDR3 consists of 15 residues. Germline assignment: CDR1 SGHTS and CDR2 YDEGEE. The CDR3 nucleotides are TGTGCCAGCAGCCCCGGGACAGGGAACACCGGGGAGCTGTTTTTT. This encodes CASSPGTGNTGELFF.

The chain combines TRBV25-1 with TRBJ2-2; tentatively, D is TRBD2 (5 bases). The V end was cut by 2 bases, the J end by 5 bases, with 18 bases between. The CDR3 totals 17 residues. Germline loops: CDR1 MGHDK, CDR2 SYGVNS. The chain's CDR3 is CASSEDEWEPRTGELFF. The CDR3 bases are TGTGCCAGCAGTGAAGACGAGTGGGAGCCGAGGACCGGGGAGCTGTTTTTT.

Concerning this clonotype itself: One junction end disagrees with the germline gene, perhaps due to a read error. J is TRBJ1-4 and V is TRBV9; D remains ambiguous. The CDR3 runs to 15 residues. CDR1 is SGDLS and CDR2 is YYNGEE in the germline V gene. CDR3 sequence: CAGSVEWANNEKLFF. The CDR3 bases are TGTGCCGGCAGCGTAGAGTGGGCGAATAATGAAAAACTGTTTTTT.

Comments on this clonotype: This may be a read error: a much more frequent sequence differs by one nucleotide. This chain connects TRBV4-1 to TRBJ1-2; 9 positions match TRBD1. CDR1 is MGHRA and CDR2 is YSYEKL in the germline V gene. This CDR3 contains 15 residues. The J segment lost 5 bases and the V segment lost 5 bases, leaving 9 bases of the junction unmatched. Here the CDR3 DNA reads TGCGCCAGCAGCTCACGGGACAGGGTCCCTTATGGCTACACCTTC. This gives the protein CASSSRDRVPYGYTF.

The chain is built from TRBV15 and TRBJ2-2, with 7 bases matching TRBD2. With V trimmed by 0 bases and J by 6 bases, 4 bases remained unmatched. Germline V CDR1 and CDR2: LNHNV, YYDKDF (reference sequence). The CDR3 extends over 15 amino acids. The CDR3 DNA reads as TGTGCCACCAGCAGAGAGGGAACTAGCGCCGGGGAGCTGTTTTTT. Amino acids: CATSREGTSAGELFF.

This rearrangement joins TRBV11-2 to TRBJ1-4; the D is unclear. The CDR3 runs to 14 residues. CDR1 and CDR2 (germline): SGHAT, FQNNGV. The V end was cut by 0 bases, the J end by 5 bases, with 7 bases between. The CDR3, as DNA: TGTGCCAGCAGCTTAGACGACACAAATGAAAAACTGTTTTTT. This gives the protein CASSLDDTNEKLFF.

The chain combines TRBV12-3 or TRBV12-4 with TRBJ1-5, with TRBD1 matching over 9 bases. J was trimmed by 5 bases and V by 3 bases; bases with no gene match: 2. The CDR3 consists of 14 residues. CDR3 nucleotide sequence: TGTGCCAGCAGTTTCCGACAGGGGGATCAGCCCCAGCATTTT. This codes for CASSFRQGDQPQHF.

This clonotype was seen many times. The gene calls are TRBV4-2 and TRBJ2-3, with D perhaps given as TRBD1 or TRBD2 (5 bases each). V was pared by 3 bases and J by 7 bases, with 14 bases between. Germline-derived CDR1 and CDR2 are LGHNA and YNFKEQ. The CDR3 covers 14 residues. In DNA, the CDR3 is TGTGCCAGCAGCCAGGACGGGACGGCGAATACGCAGTATTTT. Amino acids: CASSQDGTANTQYF.

The chain couples TRBV10-1 to TRBJ1-5; tentatively, D is TRBD1 (5 bases). Trimming removed 9 bases from V and 0 bases from J, with 18 bases in between. CDR1 and CDR2 (germline): WNHNN, SYGVQD (reference sequence). The CDR3 is 16 residues long. The CDR3 DNA reads as TGCGCCAGTGGGGGGGATCCGGGGTATAGCAATCAGCCCCAGCATTTT. Translated: CASGGDPGYSNQPQHF.

Many counts were recorded for this clonotype. V is TRBV6-5 and J is TRBJ2-7, with D hard to call. Trimming left V 6 bases short and J 1 base short, with 10 bases between. CDR1 is MNHEY and CDR2 is SVGAGI in the germline V gene. The CDR3 is 13 residues long. CDR3 region: CASRDGLSYEQYF. CDR3 coding DNA: TGTGCCAGCAGAGACGGTCTTTCCTACGAGCAGTACTTC.

This clonotype was seen ten or more times. The chain links TRBV7-2 to TRBJ2-7; D remains ambiguous. This CDR3 spans 13 amino acids. Germline V gives CDR1 SGHTA, CDR2 FQGNSA. V was cut by 6 bases and J by 5 bases, with 14 bases left in between. This CDR3 reads CASRLSGTNEQYF. In DNA form, the CDR3 reads TGTGCCAGCAGGCTTTCCGGAACAAACGAGCAGTACTTC.